Each of the 20 T cell receptor beta chains below was sequenced from the same sample in a study of blood T cell repertoires in COVID-19. The protocol was immunoSEQ multiplex PCR, while the TCRdb copy is restricted to in-frame clones and leaves out a portion. The sample records roughly 250,000 clones, roughly 83% being singletons. The specimen sequenced was PBMCs or T cells enriched from blood (not recorded which). The receptors originated from a woman between 45 and 65 years old who had recovered from COVID-19.

As regards this clone: This same CDR3 is encoded by further DNA sequences in the sample. The chain links TRBV18 to TRBJ1-2, with TRBD1 matching 9 bases. CDR3 length: 14 residues. Germline CDR1 KGHSH, CDR2 LQKENI. V trimming: 1 base; J trimming: 6 bases; junction bases outside the gene matches: 3. The CDR3 DNA is TGTGCCAGCTCACCACTGGACAGGGGAAATGGCTACACCTTC. Translation gives CASSPLDRGNGYTF.

V usage is TRBV7-3 and J usage is TRBJ2-6; tentatively, D is TRBD1 (6 bases). Trimming shortened V by 4 bases and J by 2 bases, and 6 bases separated the two germline ends. Per germline, CDR1 SGHTA and CDR2 FQGTGA. CDR3 size: 14 residues. CDR3 sequence (DNA): TGTGCCAGCAGCTACAGGGCTGGGGCCAACGTCCTGACTTTC. Its translation: CASSYRAGANVLTF. The variable domain in full, with the rest retrieved from reference TRBV7-3 and TRBJ2-6, is GAGVSQTPSNKVTEKGKYVELRCDPISGHTALYWYRQSLGQGPEFLIYFQGTGAADDSGLPNDRFFAVRPEGSVSTLKIQRTERGDSAVYLCASSYRAGANVLTFGAGSRLTVL.

V gene TRBV5-5 combines with J gene TRBJ2-2; 10 bases match TRBD1. J was trimmed by 4 bases and V by 3 bases; bases with no gene match: 3. The germline CDR1 and CDR2 sequences are SGHKS and YYEKEE (reference sequence). There are 15 residues in the CDR3. The CDR3 loop is CASSWGQGSTGELFF. The CDR3 DNA reads as TGTGCCAGCAGCTGGGGACAGGGGAGCACCGGGGAGCTGTTTTTT.

This clone was found a few times. This chain links TRBV27 with TRBJ1-4; D unclear. Looked up from germline, CDR1 is MNHEY and CDR2 is SMNVEV (reference sequence). The V and J ends lost 0 bases and 4 bases respectively, with 9 bases between them. This CDR3 comprises 15 residues. This CDR3 is CASSLSRAYNEKLFF. CDR3 DNA sequence: TGTGCCAGCAGTTTATCGAGGGCCTATAATGAAAAACTGTTTTTT.

The chain is built from TRBV3-1 (or the pseudogene TRBV3-2) and TRBJ2-7; 9 positions match TRBD2. Germline V gene data show CDR1 as LGHDT and CDR2 as YNNKEL (reference sequence). The V gene end was trimmed by 5 bases and the J gene end by 2 bases; junction bases not matched to a gene: 4. The CDR3 is 14 residues long. CDR3 sequence: CASSYLAGAYEQYF. Written as DNA, the CDR3 is TGTGCCAGCAGCTATTTAGCGGGGGCCTACGAGCAGTACTTC.

The V gene is TRBV30, the J gene TRBJ2-3; possibly TRBD2 for D (6 bases). Germline V gene lookup returns CDR1 GTSNPN and CDR2 SVGIG (reference sequence). The V end was cut by 3 bases, the J end by 4 bases, with 11 bases between. This CDR3 spans 13 amino acids. The CDR3 region is CAWRAPGADTQYF. CDR3 nucleotides: TGTGCCTGGAGAGCCCCGGGGGCAGATACGCAGTATTTT.

This rearrangement joins TRBV4-1 to TRBJ1-1; no clear D gene. The V gene's germline CDR1 is MGHRA and CDR2 YSYEKL. CDR3 length: 15 amino acids. V was cut by 1 base and J by 0 bases, with 9 bases left in between. CDR3 sequence: CASSQVFLVNTEAFF. CDR3 DNA sequence: TGCGCCAGCAGCCAAGTCTTTCTAGTGAACACTGAAGCTTTCTTT.

V usage is TRBV9 and J usage is TRBJ1-6; D is uncertain. V shed 2 bases and J shed 8 bases, with 11 bases lying between them. From germline, CDR1 is SGDLS and CDR2 YYNGEE. The length of the CDR3 is 14 residues. CDR3 coding DNA: TGTGCCAGCAGCGTTCGGGGTTTAGATTCACCCCTCCACTTT. It encodes CASSVRGLDSPLHF.

The genes are TRBV7-9 and TRBJ1-1, with 8 bases that match TRBD1. Germline CDR1 is SEHNR and CDR2 is FQNEAQ (reference sequence). The CDR3 contains 15 residues. V gave up 5 bases and J gave up 4 bases; unmatched junction bases: 9. Here the CDR3 DNA reads TGTGCCAGCAGCGCCCGGGACAGGCAGAGCACTGAAGCTTTCTTT. Translating it yields CASSARDRQSTEAFF.

DNA for the CDR3: TGTGCCAGCAGCCAAGGGACTAGTGGCTACGAGCAGTACTTC. Protein sequence: CASSQGTSGYEQYF. This chain connects TRBV4-2 to TRBJ2-7; 7 nucleotides match TRBD2. Looked up from germline, CDR1 is LGHNA and CDR2 is YNFKEQ. This CDR3 region has 14 residues. J gave up 3 bases and V 1 base, and 3 bases lay outside the gene matches.

The chain uses TRBV15 and TRBJ2-3; TRBD2 agrees at 8 bases. The germline gives CDR1 LNHNV, CDR2 YYDKDF (reference sequence). There are 15 residues in the CDR3. The J segment lost 3 bases and the V segment lost 5 bases, leaving 7 bases of the junction unmatched. CDR3 amino acids: CATSPSRGRTDTQYF. The CDR3, as DNA: TGTGCCACCAGCCCATCTCGCGGGAGGACAGATACGCAGTATTTT.

V gene TRBV25-1 combines with J gene TRBJ2-7, with 10 positions matching TRBD2. V dropped 8 bases and J dropped 1; count of bases not matched to a gene: 2. The CDR3 extends over 13 amino acids. The germline CDR1 and CDR2 sequences are MGHDK and SYGVNS. The CDR3 nucleotides read TGTGCCAGCTGTAGCGGGAGGTCCTACGAGCAGTACTTC. It codes for CASCSGRSYEQYF.

This chain links TRBV10-3 with TRBJ2-7; TRBD1 aligns across 7 bases. This CDR3 region has 16 residues. J lost 2 bases, V lost 5 bases, and 12 bases had no gene match. CDR1 is ENHRY, CDR2 SYGVKD, per germline. The CDR3 DNA reads TGTGCCATCAGTAGGGCAGGGGGTGGTGGGACCTACGAGCAGTACTTC. It yields the protein CAISRAGGGGTYEQYF.

This clone was found once. The V call is TRBV5-1, the J call TRBJ2-5; no clear D. Looked up from germline, CDR1 is SGHRS and CDR2 is YFSETQ. V was cut by 1 base and J by 3 bases, with 13 bases left in between. The CDR3 is 15 residues long. CDR3 loop: CASSLTTAVEETQYF. CDR3 DNA sequence: TGCGCCAGCAGCTTGACTACTGCTGTTGAAGAGACCCAGTACTTC.

This rearrangement joins TRBV27 to TRBJ2-7; maybe TRBD1 (6 bases). The germline V and J ends were trimmed by 4 bases and 2 bases, with 9 bases remaining between them. This CDR3 is 13 amino acids long. Germline CDR1 reads MNHEY; CDR2 reads SMNVEV (reference sequence). The CDR3 loop is CASSYRDTYEQYF. The CDR3 region has the DNA TGTGCCAGCAGTTACAGGGATACCTACGAGCAGTACTTC.

This chain links TRBV25-1 with TRBJ2-1, with 15 positions matching TRBD2. Germline-derived CDR1 and CDR2 are MGHDK and SYGVNS. The CDR3 covers 18 residues. Germline trimming cut 4 bases from V and 1 base from J; bases unmatched to any gene: 5. The CDR3 DNA reads as TGTGCCAGCAGTGGCGGACTAGCGGGGGGGGAATCCTACAATGAGCAGTTCTTC. This codes for CASSGGLAGGESYNEQFF.

The chain employs TRBV4-3 and TRBJ2-6, with 8 positions matching TRBD1. In germline, CDR1 is LGHNA, CDR2 YSLEER. The CDR3 loop spans 15 amino acids. V was clipped by 5 bases and J by 4 bases; unmatched bases: 4. DNA for the CDR3: TGCGCCAGCAGCACCAGGGGGCCCGGGGCCAACGTCCTGACTTTC. Its translation is CASSTRGPGANVLTF.

The V and J genes are TRBV7-2 and TRBJ2-7, with D perhaps matching TRBD2 (6 bases). Per germline, CDR1 SGHTA and CDR2 FQGNSA. This CDR3 has 14 residues. V lost 4 bases to trimming and J lost 1 base, with 11 bases between them. As DNA, the CDR3 is TGTGCCAGCAGCTCGACGACTAGATCCTACGAGCAGTACTTC. This sequence encodes CASSSTTRSYEQYF. Looking up the rest from reference TRBV7-2 and TRBJ2-7 gives the full variable domain: GAGVSQSPSNKVTEKGKDVELRCDPISGHTALYWYRQSLGQGLEFLIYFQGNSAPDKSGLPSDRFSAERTGGSVSTLTIQRTQQEDSAVYLCASSSTTRSYEQYFGPGTRLTVT.

The V and J genes are TRBV19 and TRBJ1-1, with unresolved D. Trimming stripped 6 bases from V and 2 bases from J, with 16 bases between. The germline V gene has CDR1 LNHDA and CDR2 SQIVND (reference sequence). The CDR3 runs to 15 residues. CDR3 coding DNA: TGTGCCAGTAGGAACCCTTCTATCGTTAACACTGAAGCTTTCTTT. Amino acid sequence: CASRNPSIVNTEAFF.

This chain joins TRBV4-3 and TRBJ2-3; 11 nucleotides line up with TRBD1. Germline V gene lookup returns CDR1 LGHNA and CDR2 YSLEER. Trimming removed 3 bases from V and 5 bases from J; junction bases left unmatched: 10. There are 17 residues in the CDR3. The CDR3 DNA reads TGCGCCAGCAGCCAGGGACAGGGGGTTGATGCGGGAGATACGCAGTATTTT. It is translated as CASSQGQGVDAGDTQYF.